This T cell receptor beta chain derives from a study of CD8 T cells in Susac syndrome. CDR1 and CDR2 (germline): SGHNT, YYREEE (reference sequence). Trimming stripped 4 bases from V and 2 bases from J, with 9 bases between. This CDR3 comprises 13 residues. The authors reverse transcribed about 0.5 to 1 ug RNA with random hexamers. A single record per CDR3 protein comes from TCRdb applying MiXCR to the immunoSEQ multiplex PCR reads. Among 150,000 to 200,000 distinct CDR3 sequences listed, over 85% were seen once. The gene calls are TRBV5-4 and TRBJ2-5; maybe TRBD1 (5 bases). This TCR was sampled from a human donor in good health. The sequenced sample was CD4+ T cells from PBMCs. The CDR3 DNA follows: TGTGCCAGCAGCCCGGACATACAAGAGACCCAGTACTTC. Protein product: CASSPDIQETQYF.